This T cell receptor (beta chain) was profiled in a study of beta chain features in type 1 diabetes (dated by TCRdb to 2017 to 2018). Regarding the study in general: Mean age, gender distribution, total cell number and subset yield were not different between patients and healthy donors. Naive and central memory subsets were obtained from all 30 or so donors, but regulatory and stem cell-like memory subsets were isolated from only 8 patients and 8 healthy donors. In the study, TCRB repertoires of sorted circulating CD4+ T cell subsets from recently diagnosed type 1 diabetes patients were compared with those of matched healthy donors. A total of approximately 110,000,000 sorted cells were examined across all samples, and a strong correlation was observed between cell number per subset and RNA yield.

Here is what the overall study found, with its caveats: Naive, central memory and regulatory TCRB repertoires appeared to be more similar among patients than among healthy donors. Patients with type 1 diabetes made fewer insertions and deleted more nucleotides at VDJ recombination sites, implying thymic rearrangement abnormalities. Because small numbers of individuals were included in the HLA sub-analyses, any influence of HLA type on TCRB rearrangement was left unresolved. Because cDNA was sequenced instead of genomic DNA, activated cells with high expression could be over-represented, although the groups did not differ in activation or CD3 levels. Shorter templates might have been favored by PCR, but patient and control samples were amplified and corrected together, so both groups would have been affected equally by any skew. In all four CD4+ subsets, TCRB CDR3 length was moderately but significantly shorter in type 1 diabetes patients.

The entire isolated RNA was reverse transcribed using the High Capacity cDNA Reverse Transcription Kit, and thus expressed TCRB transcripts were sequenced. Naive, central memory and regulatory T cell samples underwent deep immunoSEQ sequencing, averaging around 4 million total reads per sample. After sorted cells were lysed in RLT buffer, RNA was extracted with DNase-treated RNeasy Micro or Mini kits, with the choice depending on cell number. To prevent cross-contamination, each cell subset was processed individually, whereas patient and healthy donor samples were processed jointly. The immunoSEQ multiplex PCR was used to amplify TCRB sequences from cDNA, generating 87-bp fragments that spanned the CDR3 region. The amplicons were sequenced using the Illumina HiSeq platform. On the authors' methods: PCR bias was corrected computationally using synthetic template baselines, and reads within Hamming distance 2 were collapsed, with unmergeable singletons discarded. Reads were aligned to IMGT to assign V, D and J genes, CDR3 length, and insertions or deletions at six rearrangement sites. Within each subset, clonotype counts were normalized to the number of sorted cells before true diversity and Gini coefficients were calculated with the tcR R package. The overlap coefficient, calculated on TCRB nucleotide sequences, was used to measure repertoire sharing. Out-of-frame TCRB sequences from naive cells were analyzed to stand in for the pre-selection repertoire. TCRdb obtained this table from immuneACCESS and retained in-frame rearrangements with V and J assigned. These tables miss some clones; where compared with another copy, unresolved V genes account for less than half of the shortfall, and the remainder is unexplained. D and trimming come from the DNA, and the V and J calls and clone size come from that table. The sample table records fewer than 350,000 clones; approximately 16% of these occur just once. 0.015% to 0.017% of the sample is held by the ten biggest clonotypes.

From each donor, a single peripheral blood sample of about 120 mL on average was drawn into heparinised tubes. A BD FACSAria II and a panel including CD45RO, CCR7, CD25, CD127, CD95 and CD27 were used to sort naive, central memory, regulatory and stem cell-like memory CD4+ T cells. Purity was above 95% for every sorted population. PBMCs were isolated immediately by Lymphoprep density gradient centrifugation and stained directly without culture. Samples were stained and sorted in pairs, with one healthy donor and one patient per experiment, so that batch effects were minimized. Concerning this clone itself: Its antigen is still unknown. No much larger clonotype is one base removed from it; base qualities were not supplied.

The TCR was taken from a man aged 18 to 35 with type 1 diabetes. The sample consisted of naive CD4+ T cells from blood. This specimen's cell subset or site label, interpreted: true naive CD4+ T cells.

The DNA is as follows: TGTGCCAGCAGCGACCTGCGGACTGAAGCTTTCTTT. It is translated as CASSDLRTEAFF. This receptor chain uses TRBV6-6 and TRBJ1-1; confidence is insufficient to name the D gene. Trimming at the junction amounts to 6 bases on V and 5 bases on J, and the germline ends lie 10 bases apart. The cysteine opens and the phenylalanine closes a CDR3 of 12 amino acids. This entry keeps only the CDR3 DNA: 36 bases, framed from base 1. As encoded in the germline V gene (reference sequence), CDR1 is MNHNY while CDR2 is SVGAGI.